This entry concerns a single T cell receptor (beta chain). What it binds is unknown. V lost 0 bases, J lost 5 bases, and 13 bases lay in between. The CDR3 covers 15 residues. The V gene's germline CDR1 is SGHRS and CDR2 YFSETQ. It was template switching that added a universal primer site, and there were unique molecular identifiers on the cDNA. TCRdb reanalysed the 5' RACE reads using MiXCR and keeps one entry per CDR3 protein. The sample includes around 680,000 distinct CDR3 sequences, approximately 9% of them seen just once. The entry originates in a study of identical twins. Whole-study findings and limits: Insertions were fewer in abundant cord blood beta clonotypes, whereas memory repertoires showed none of this pattern.

These data are also associated with another study on yellow fever vaccine responses in identical twins.

This sequence was found in a young woman in good health. Sequenced sample: PBMCs. This chain joins TRBV5-1 and TRBJ2-3; the D is unclear. In DNA form, the CDR3 reads TGCGCCAGCAGCTTGGAGTTCCCGCCCGAAGATACGCAGTATTTT. This translates into CASSLEFPPEDTQYF.